A single sample is the source of the 21 T cell receptor beta chains below, sequenced in a study of blood T cells in healthy people across ages. Combining a sample-barcoded 5' primer with a J-beta primer mix, a second PCR ran for roughly 7 to 12 cycles. A single record per CDR3 protein comes from TCRdb applying MiXCR to the 5' RACE reads. The sample shows about 1.5 million distinct CDR3 sequences, about 42% of them seen only once. The sample consisted of blood. The receptors shown here come from a woman aged 18-29 years in good health.

This clonotype was seen only a few times. One end of the junction does not line up with germline, which may come from a read error. The V and J genes are TRBV28 and TRBJ1-6; D not certain. The CDR3 runs 15 residues. Germline loops: CDR1 MDHEN, CDR2 SYDVKM. Here the CDR3 DNA reads TGTGCCAGCAGTTTAGCGGGAGCCTATAATTCACCCCCCCACTTT. This gives the protein CASSLAGAYNSPPHF.

The V gene is TRBV7-2, the J gene TRBJ1-5; D uncertain. Looked up from germline, CDR1 is SGHTA and CDR2 is FQGNSA. Trimming stripped 5 bases from V and 1 base from J, with 6 bases between. CDR3 length: 13 residues. CDR3 residues: CASSMGSNQPQHF. In DNA form, the CDR3 reads TGTGCCAGCAGCATGGGGAGCAATCAGCCCCAGCATTTT.

This clonotype was detected a few times. The rearrangement uses TRBV5-1 and TRBJ2-4, with D tentatively TRBD1 or TRBD2 (5 bases each). In germline, CDR1 is SGHRS, CDR2 YFSETQ. The CDR3 is 14 residues long. V was clipped by 2 bases and J by 13 bases, with 19 bases between them. The CDR3 sequence: CASSLRGNPREQYF. The CDR3 DNA sequence: TGCGCCAGCAGCTTAAGGGGTAACCCGAGGGAGCAGTACTTC.

This clonotype was seen more than once but under ten times. The chain employs TRBV20-1 and TRBJ1-2, with D hard to call. CDR3 size: 13 residues. CDR1 DFQATT and CDR2 SNEGSKA come from the germline V gene (reference sequence). Trimming cost V 3 bases and J 4 bases, with 12 bases left between them. The chain's CDR3 is CSARGSYFYGYTF. CDR3 nucleotide sequence: TGCAGTGCTAGGGGCAGTTATTTCTATGGCTACACCTTC.

The chain recombines TRBV5-5 with TRBJ2-4, with 8 bases aligning to TRBD1. The closer fit of TRBJ2-7 to the DNA end suggests the J call may be wrong. The CDR3 consists of 15 residues. Germline lookup yields CDR1 SGHKS and CDR2 YYEKEE (reference sequence). The CDR3 is CASTLRDRTTYEQYF. The CDR3 DNA sequence: TGTGCCAGCACCCTCCGGGACAGGACTACCTACGAGCAGTACTTC.

There are a few counts of this clonotype. This sequence joins TRBV4-1 and TRBJ2-1; TRBD2 matches at 10 bases. Germline V gene sequence: CDR1 MGHRA, CDR2 YSYEKL. The CDR3 runs 13 residues. Trimming cost V 8 bases and J 8 bases; bases outside gene matches: 6. CDR3 nucleotide sequence: TGCGCCAGCGGAGCGGGGGGGCCGTATGAGCAGTTCTTC. It is translated as CASGAGGPYEQFF.

This chain connects TRBV7-9 to TRBJ2-7; 10 nucleotides line up with TRBD2. CDR3 length equals 16 residues. Trimming cost V 3 bases and J 4 bases; bases outside gene matches: 9. Germline-derived CDR1 and CDR2 are SEHNR and FQNEAQ (reference sequence). CDR3 sequence (DNA): TGTGCCAGCAGCTTTACCTCCCTAGCGGGGGAATACGAGCAGTACTTC. It yields the protein CASSFTSLAGEYEQYF.

This clonotype was seen only a few times. The chain is built from TRBV25-1 and TRBJ1-6, with 10 nucleotides matching TRBD1. Germline CDR1 and CDR2: MGHDK and SYGVNS. The V gene end was trimmed by 2 bases and the J gene end by 10 bases; junction bases not matched to a gene: 5. The CDR3 is 15 amino acids. The CDR3 coding sequence is TGTGCCAGCAGTGAACTGGGGACAGGGGACTCACCCCTCCACTTT. It is translated as CASSELGTGDSPLHF. Using reference TRBV25-1 and TRBJ1-6 for the parts outside the CDR3, the full variable domain is EADIYQTPRYLVIGTGKKITLECSQTMGHDKMYWYQQDPGMELHLIHYSYGVNSTEKGDLSSESTVSRIRTEHFPLTLESARPSHTSQYLCASSELGTGDSPLHFGNGTRLTVT.

This clonotype was counted a few times. This rearrangement joins TRBV12-3 or TRBV12-4 to TRBJ2-1; TRBD1 matches at 7 bases. This CDR3 has 15 residues. With 6 bases clipped from V and 7 bases from J, the junction kept 12 bases outside the gene matches. CDR3: CASSPPPGQFNEQFF. The CDR3 nucleotides read TGTGCCAGCAGCCCACCCCCGGGACAGTTTAATGAGCAGTTCTTC.

This sequence joins TRBV6-6 and TRBJ2-1; 7 bases fit TRBD2. The CDR3 is made up of 14 amino acids. J lost 0 bases, V lost 8 bases, and 4 bases had no gene match. Germline assignment: CDR1 MNHNY and CDR2 SVGAGI (reference sequence). This chain's CDR3 is CASHPGGSYNEQFF. CDR3 bases: TGTGCCAGCCACCCGGGGGGCTCCTACAATGAGCAGTTCTTC.

This sequence joins TRBV5-1 and TRBJ1-2, with 10 bases aligning to TRBD1. The CDR3 is 13 residues long. Trimming at V came to 3 bases and at J to 7 bases, leaving 3 bases not matched to a gene. Germline-derived CDR1 and CDR2 are SGHRS and YFSETQ. This CDR3 reads CASSWGTGVGYTF. Here the CDR3 DNA reads TGCGCCAGCAGCTGGGGGACAGGGGTTGGCTACACCTTC.

The chain couples TRBV4-3 to TRBJ1-5; 7 nucleotides align to TRBD1. J gave up 5 bases and V 4 bases, and 5 bases lay outside the gene matches. The CDR3 has 14 amino acids. Germline-derived CDR1 and CDR2 are LGHNA and YSLEER. CDR3 in DNA: TGCGCCAGCAGCCCTCGGACAGGCGATCAGCCCCAGCATTTT. Residues: CASSPRTGDQPQHF.

This clonotype was detected only a few times. The chain has TRBV7-2 and TRBJ2-7; D gene unclear. Germline lookup yields CDR1 SGHTA and CDR2 FQGNSA. The V and J ends lost 0 bases and 5 bases respectively, with 11 bases between them. This CDR3 has 14 residues. CDR3 region: CASSLAVRSNEQYF. The CDR3 region has the DNA TGTGCCAGCAGCTTAGCCGTGAGATCGAACGAGCAGTACTTC.

V gene TRBV29-1 combines with J gene TRBJ2-1; no reliable D call. In germline, CDR1 is SQVTM, CDR2 ANQGSEA. The CDR3 consists of 12 residues. Deletions cut 4 bases from V and 6 bases from J, with 10 bases between. Here the CDR3 reads CSVGQMGNEQFF. CDR3 nucleotide sequence: TGCAGCGTTGGGCAGATGGGCAATGAGCAGTTCTTC.

CDR3 sequence (DNA): TGCAGTGCTAGAGATAGAACCGCGCCCGGTGAGCAGTTCTTC. This codes for CSARDRTAPGEQFF. V is TRBV20-1 and J is TRBJ2-1; no firm D call. The ends were cut back, 0 bases at V and 9 bases at J, with 15 bases in the middle. The V gene's germline CDR1 is DFQATT and CDR2 SNEGSKA (reference sequence). The CDR3 consists of 14 residues.

Worth noting for this clonotype: At one of its ends the junction is not consistent with the germline gene, which may arise from a read error. The chain links TRBV10-3 to TRBJ1-5, with 9 nucleotides matching TRBD1. This CDR3 is built from 15 residues. Germline CDR1 ENHRY, CDR2 SYGVKD. The CDR3 DNA reads as TGTGCCGTCAGCGGACAGGGGCCCAGCAATCAGCCCCAGCATTTT. This sequence encodes CAVSGQGPSNQPQHF.

This clonotype was seen more than once but under ten times. The gene calls are TRBV20-1 and TRBJ2-5; D possibly corresponds to TRBD2 (5 bases). Trimming pared 2 bases from V and 5 bases from J, leaving 12 bases between. Germline V CDR1 and CDR2: DFQATT, SNEGSKA (reference sequence). CDR3 length: 13 amino acids. The CDR3: CSARRRAPETQYF. The CDR3 DNA follows: TGCAGTGCTAGAAGGCGGGCCCCCGAGACCCAGTACTTC.

This chain uses TRBV11-2 with TRBJ2-1, with 9 nucleotides matching TRBD1. Germline V lookup: CDR1 SGHAT, CDR2 FQNNGV. J was trimmed by 6 bases and V by 1 base; bases with no gene match: 10. The CDR3 contains 17 residues. Here the CDR3 reads CASSLGRYGQGINEQFF. In DNA, the CDR3 is TGTGCCAGCAGCTTAGGAAGGTACGGACAGGGGATCAATGAGCAGTTCTTC.

The rearrangement joins TRBV6-1 to TRBJ1-2; D might be TRBD1 (6 bases). Trimming removed 6 bases at V and 4 bases at J, with 12 bases between. The CDR3 has 13 residues. CDR1 is MNHNS, CDR2 SASEGT, per germline. CDR3 sequence (DNA): TGTGCCAGCAGGGACAGCCGTCTCTATGGCTACACCTTC. This codes for CASRDSRLYGYTF.

Only a few counts were recorded for this clonotype. J is TRBJ2-2 and V is TRBV20-1; D may match TRBD1 or TRBD2 (5 bases each). The CDR3 runs 16 residues. Germline V gene data show CDR1 as DFQATT and CDR2 as SNEGSKA (reference sequence). Trimming took off 4 bases at V and 0 bases at J, with 15 bases between the two ends. The CDR3 protein is CSAKSPGRANTGELFF. CDR3 nucleotides: TGCAGTGCTAAGTCGCCGGGACGCGCGAACACCGGGGAGCTGTTTTTT.

The rearrangement links TRBV2 to TRBJ2-7; no reliable D call. The CDR3 is 11 residues long. V was trimmed by 3 bases and J by 10 bases, leaving 10 bases between them. Germline CDR1 is SNHLY and CDR2 is FYNNEI. CDR3 DNA sequence: TGTGCCAGCAGTGACAGGCGGATTCAGTACTTC. This gives the protein CASSDRRIQYF.